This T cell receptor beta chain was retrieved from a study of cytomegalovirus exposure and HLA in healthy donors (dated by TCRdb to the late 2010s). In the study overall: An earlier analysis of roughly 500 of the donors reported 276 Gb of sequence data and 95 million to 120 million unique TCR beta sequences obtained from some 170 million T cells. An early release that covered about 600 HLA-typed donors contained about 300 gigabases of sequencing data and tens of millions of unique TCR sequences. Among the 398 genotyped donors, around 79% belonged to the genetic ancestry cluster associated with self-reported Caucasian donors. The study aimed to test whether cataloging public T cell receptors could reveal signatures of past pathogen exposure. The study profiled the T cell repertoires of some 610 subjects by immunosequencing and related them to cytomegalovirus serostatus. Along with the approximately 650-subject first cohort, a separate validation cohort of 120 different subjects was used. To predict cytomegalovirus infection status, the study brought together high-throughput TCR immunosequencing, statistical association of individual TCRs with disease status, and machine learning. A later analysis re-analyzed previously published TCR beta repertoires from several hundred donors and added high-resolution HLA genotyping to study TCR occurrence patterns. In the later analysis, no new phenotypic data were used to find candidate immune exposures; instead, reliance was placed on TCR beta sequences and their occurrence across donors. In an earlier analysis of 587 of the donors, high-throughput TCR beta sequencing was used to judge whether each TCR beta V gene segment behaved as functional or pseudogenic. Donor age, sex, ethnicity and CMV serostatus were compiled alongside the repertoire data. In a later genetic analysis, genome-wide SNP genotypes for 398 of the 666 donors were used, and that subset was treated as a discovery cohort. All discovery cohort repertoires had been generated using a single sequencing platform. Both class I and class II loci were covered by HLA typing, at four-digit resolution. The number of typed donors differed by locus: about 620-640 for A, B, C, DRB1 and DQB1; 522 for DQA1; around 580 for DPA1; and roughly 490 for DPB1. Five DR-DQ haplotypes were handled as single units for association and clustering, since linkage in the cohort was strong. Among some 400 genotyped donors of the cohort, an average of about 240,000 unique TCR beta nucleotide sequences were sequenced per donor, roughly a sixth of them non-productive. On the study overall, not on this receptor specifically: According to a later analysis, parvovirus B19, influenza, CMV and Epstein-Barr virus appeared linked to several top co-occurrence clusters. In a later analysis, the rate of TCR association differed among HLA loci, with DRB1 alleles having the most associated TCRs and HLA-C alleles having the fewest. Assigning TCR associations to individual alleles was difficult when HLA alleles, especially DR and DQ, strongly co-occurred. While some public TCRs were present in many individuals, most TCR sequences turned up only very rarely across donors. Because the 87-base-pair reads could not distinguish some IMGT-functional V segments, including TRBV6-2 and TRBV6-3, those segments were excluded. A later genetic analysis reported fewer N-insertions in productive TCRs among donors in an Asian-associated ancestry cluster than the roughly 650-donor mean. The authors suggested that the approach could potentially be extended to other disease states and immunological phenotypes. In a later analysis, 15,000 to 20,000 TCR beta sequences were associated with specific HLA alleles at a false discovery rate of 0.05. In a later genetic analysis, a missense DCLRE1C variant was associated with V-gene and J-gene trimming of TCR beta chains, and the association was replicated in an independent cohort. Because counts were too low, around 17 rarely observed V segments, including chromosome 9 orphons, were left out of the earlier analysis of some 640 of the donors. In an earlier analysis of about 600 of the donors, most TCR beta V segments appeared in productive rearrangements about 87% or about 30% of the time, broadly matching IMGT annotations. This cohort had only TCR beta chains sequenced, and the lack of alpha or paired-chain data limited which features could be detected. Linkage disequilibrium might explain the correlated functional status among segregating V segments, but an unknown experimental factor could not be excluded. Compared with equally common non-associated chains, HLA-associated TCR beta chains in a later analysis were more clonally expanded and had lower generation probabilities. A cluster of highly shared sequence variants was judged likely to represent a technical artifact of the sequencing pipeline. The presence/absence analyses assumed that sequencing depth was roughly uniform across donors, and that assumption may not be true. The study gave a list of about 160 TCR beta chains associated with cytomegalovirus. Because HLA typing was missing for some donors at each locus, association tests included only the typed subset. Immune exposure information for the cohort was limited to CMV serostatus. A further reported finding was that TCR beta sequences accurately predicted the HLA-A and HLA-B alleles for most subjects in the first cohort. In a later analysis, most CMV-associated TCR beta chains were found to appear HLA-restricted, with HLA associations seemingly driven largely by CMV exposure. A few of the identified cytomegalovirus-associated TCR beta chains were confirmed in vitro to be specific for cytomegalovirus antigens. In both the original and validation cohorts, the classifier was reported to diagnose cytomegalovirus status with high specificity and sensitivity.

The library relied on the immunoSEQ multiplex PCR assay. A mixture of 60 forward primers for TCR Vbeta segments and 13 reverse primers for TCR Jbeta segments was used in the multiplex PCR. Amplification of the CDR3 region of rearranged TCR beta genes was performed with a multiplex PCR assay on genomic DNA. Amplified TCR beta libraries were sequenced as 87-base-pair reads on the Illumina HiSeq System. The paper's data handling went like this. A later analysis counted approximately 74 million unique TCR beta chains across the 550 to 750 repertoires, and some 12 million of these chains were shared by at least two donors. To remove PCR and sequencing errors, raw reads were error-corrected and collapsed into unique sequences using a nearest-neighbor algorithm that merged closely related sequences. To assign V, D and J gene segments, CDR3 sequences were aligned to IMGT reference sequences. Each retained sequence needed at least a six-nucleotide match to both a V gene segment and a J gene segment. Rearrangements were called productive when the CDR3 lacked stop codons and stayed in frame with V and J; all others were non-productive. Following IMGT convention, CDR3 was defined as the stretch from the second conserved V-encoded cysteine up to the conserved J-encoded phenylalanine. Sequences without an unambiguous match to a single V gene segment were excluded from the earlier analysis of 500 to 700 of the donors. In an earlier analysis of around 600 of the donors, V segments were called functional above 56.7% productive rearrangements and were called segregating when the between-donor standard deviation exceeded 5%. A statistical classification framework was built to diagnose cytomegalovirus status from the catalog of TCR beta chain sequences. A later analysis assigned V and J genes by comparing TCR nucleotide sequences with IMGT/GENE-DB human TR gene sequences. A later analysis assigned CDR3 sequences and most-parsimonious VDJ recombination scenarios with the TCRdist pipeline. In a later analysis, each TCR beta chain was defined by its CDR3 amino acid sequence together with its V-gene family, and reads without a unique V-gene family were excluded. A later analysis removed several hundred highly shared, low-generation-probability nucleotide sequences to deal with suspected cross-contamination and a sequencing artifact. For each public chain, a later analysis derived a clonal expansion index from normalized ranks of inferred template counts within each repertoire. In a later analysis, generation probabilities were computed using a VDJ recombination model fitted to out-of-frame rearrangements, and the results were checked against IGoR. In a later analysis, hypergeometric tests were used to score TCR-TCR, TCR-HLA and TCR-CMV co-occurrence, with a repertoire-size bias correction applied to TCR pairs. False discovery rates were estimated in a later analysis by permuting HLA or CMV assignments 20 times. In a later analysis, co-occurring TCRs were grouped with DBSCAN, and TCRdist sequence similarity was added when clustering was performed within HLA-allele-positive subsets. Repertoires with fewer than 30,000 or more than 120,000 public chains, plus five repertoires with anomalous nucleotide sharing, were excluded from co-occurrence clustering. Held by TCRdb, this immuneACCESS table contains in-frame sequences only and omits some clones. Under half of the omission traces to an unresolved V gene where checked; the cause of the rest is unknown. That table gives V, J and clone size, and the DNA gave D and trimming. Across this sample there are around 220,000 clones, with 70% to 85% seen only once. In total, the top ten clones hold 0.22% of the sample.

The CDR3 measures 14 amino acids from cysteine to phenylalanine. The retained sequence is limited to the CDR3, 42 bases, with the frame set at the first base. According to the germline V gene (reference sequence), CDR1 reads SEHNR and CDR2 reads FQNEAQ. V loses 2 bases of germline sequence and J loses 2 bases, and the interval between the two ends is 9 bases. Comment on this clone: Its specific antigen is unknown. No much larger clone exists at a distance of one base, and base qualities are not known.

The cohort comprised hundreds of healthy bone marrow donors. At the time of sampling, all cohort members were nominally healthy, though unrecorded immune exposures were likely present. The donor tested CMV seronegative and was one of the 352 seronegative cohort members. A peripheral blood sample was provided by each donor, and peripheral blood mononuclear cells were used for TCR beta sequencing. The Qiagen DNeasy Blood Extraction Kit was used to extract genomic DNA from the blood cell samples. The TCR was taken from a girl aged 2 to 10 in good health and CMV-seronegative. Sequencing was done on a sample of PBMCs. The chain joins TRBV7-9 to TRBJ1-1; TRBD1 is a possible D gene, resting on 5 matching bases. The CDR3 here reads CASSLQGGNTEAFF. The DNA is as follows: TGTGCCAGCAGCTTACAGGGTGGAAACACTGAAGCTTTCTTT.